The clone carrying this T cell receptor (beta chain) has more than one count but fewer than ten. The antigen is unknown. This record comes from a study of CD8 T cells in ankylosing spondylitis. Study-level findings and limits: Characteristic, it appeared, of ankylosing spondylitis blood was a TCR beta motif of seven or eight highly homologous variants. From matched ankylosing spondylitis synovial fluid, disease-linked clones were reportedly recovered at significantly enriched levels. Disease-linked clones were CD8+ and relatively rare in peripheral blood. Existing reports had already noted some motif variants in reactive arthritis synovial fluid and blood.

TCR beta libraries were made by quantitative 5'-RACE with molecular barcodes. Via MiXCR, TCRdb re-called the 5' RACE reads, giving one row per CDR3 protein. The table shows about 220,000 distinct CDR3 sequences, with about 18% occurring only once. The sample taken for sequencing was blood, either unsorted or a sorted T cell fraction (not recorded which). This TCR derives from a male donor with ankylosing spondylitis.

In nucleotides, the CDR3 is TGTGCCAGCAGTTACTCATTCATAAATGAGCAGTTCTTC. This sequence encodes CASSYSFINEQFF. The chain joins TRBV6-2 or TRBV6-3 to TRBJ2-1; D uncertain. Germline loops: CDR1 MNHEY, CDR2 SVGEGT. The CDR3 consists of 13 residues. Trimming stripped 0 bases from V and 7 bases from J, with 7 bases between.